These T cell receptor beta chains were read from a single sample in a study of blood T cell repertoires in COVID-19. Measured with immunoSEQ multiplex PCR; TCRdb has only the in-frame clones, and not every one. Counted here are 130,000 to 150,000 clones, roughly 90% occurring once; the ten biggest clones make up about 1.2%. Sequences were obtained from PBMCs or T cells enriched from blood (not recorded which). These receptor sequences come from a woman aged 30 to 39 with acute COVID-19. Both conserved end residues are part of each CDR3. D genes are given only for firm matches. Size is stated for part of the rows, as once, few or many counts, or as a class when the clone is expanded.

D gene,J gene,V gene,clone size,CDR3 protein,CDR3 DNA
NA,TRBJ2-6,TRBV7-9,NA,CASTDSAGANVLTF,TGTGCCAGCACCGACAGTGCTGGGGCCAACGTCCTGACTTTC
TRBD1,TRBJ2-1,TRBV19,NA,CASSIYGTGYNEQFF,TGTGCCAGTAGTATTTATGGGACAGGCTACAATGAGCAGTTCTTC
TRBD1,TRBJ1-1,TRBV5-5,NA,CASSSRTGGADSGNTEAFF,TGTGCCAGCAGCTCGCGGACAGGGGGCGCGGATTCAGGGAACACTGAAGCTTTCTTT
NA,TRBJ1-1,TRBV19,NA,CASSTDDTSVRLKAFF,TGTGCCAGTAGTACCGATGACACCTCGGTCCGCCTTAAAGCTTTCTTT
TRBD2,TRBJ2-7,TRBV28,NA,CASRRRLAGVYEQYF,TGTGCCAGCAGACGCAGACTAGCGGGAGTTTACGAGCAGTACTTC
NA,TRBJ2-7,TRBV20-1,NA,CSASISFGYEQYF,TGCAGTGCTAGTATTAGCTTCGGATACGAGCAGTACTTC
NA,TRBJ2-1,TRBV3-1/TRBV3-2,NA,CASSENLVGGIIYNEQFF,TGTGCCAGCAGCGAGAACCTCGTGGGAGGAATTATTTACAATGAGCAGTTCTTC
TRBD1,TRBJ1-1,TRBV19,NA,CASSMKGADTEAFF,TGTGCCAGTAGTATGAAGGGGGCGGACACTGAAGCTTTCTTT
TRBD2,TRBJ2-7,TRBV28,NA,CASTTPSSGGLSYEQYF,TGTGCCAGCACCACACCGTCTAGCGGGGGACTCTCCTACGAGCAGTACTTC
NA,TRBJ1-6,TRBV3-1/TRBV3-2,NA,CASSQASGYLHF,TGTGCCAGCAGCCAAGCCTCGGGGTACCTCCACTTT
NA,TRBJ1-2,TRBV9,NA,CASSVGVGGDNGYTF,TGTGCCAGCAGCGTAGGGGTAGGGGGAGATAATGGCTACACCTTC
NA,TRBJ2-7,TRBV19,NA,CASNSDTSYEQYF,TGTGCCAGTAATTCGGACACCTCCTACGAGCAGTACTTC
NA,TRBJ2-6,TRBV6-1,once,CASSEPSSGANVLTF,TGTGCCAGCAGTGAACCGTCCTCTGGGGCCAACGTCCTGACTTTC
NA,TRBJ2-1,TRBV10-3,NA,CAISGREFDEQFF,TGTGCCATCAGTGGGAGAGAGTTTGATGAGCAGTTCTTC
NA,TRBJ2-1,TRBV24-1,NA,CATSDLPYSGVNSYNEQFF,TGTGCCACCAGTGATTTACCATATTCCGGGGTCAACTCCTACAATGAGCAGTTCTTC
NA,TRBJ2-7,TRBV9,NA,CASSVDNRTATFYEQYF,TGTGCCAGCAGCGTAGATAATAGGACAGCGACTTTCTACGAGCAGTACTTC
NA,TRBJ1-5,TRBV28,NA,CASETGGYSNQPQHF,TGTGCCAGCGAAACGGGAGGCTATAGCAATCAGCCCCAGCATTTT
NA,TRBJ1-5,TRBV27,once,CATSSYSNQPQHF,TGTGCCACCTCATCCTATAGCAATCAGCCCCAGCATTTT
TRBD1,TRBJ1-1,TRBV15,NA,CATSRDGTANTEAFF,TGTGCCACCAGCAGAGATGGGACAGCCAACACTGAAGCTTTCTTT
NA,TRBJ1-1,TRBV28,NA,CASRSMAETNTEAFF,TGTGCCAGCAGGTCCATGGCGGAAACGAACACTGAAGCTTTCTTT
NA,TRBJ2-3,TRBV7-9,NA,CASSLGTPTTSTDTQYF,TGTGCCAGCAGCTTAGGCACACCAACAACCAGCACAGATACGCAGTATTTT
TRBD1,TRBJ2-1,TRBV5-1,NA,CASKDRTGGEGEQFF,TGCGCCAGCAAGGATAGGACAGGGGGTGAGGGTGAGCAGTTCTTC
NA,TRBJ1-2,TRBV6-1,NA,CASSENFSHSTF,TGTGCCAGCAGTGAAAACTTCTCGCACAGCACCTTC
TRBD2,TRBJ2-2,TRBV5-6,once,CASSLPSSGVSGELFF,TGTGCCAGCAGCTTGCCGAGCAGCGGGGTTTCCGGGGAGCTGTTTTTT
TRBD2,TRBJ2-3,TRBV7-2,NA,CASSLRTSGRETDTQYF,TGTGCCAGCAGCTTAAGGACTAGCGGGAGAGAGACAGATACGCAGTATTTT
TRBD1,TRBJ1-2,TRBV30,NA,CAWSVQGAFSGYTF,TGTGCCTGGAGTGTCCAGGGGGCCTTTTCTGGCTACACCTTC
NA,TRBJ1-1,TRBV6-5,NA,CASSPGVDTEAFF,TGTGCCAGCAGTCCAGGGGTGGACACTGAAGCTTTCTTT